The 6 T cell receptor beta chains below come from one sample, sequenced in a study of blood T cell repertoires in COVID-19. Assay: immunoSEQ multiplex PCR; the TCRdb copy retains only in-frame clones and omits some. The sample records some 120,000 clones, less than 90% being singletons. Sequencing was carried out using peripheral blood. The receptors stem from a man in his 70s with acute or convalescent COVID-19.

The chain is built from TRBV5-1 and TRBJ2-5, with 7 bases matching TRBD1. The CDR3 has 16 residues. J lost 4 bases, V lost 4 bases, and 13 bases had no gene match. Germline lookup yields CDR1 SGHRS and CDR2 YFSETQ. CDR3 amino acids: CASSSLSTGSGETQYF. The CDR3 nucleotides read TGCGCCAGCAGCAGTTTATCGACAGGGTCGGGAGAGACCCAGTACTTC.

This rearrangement joins TRBV10-3 to TRBJ1-1; TRBD1 matches 9 bases. CDR3 length: 15 amino acids. Trimming removed 6 bases from V and 1 base from J; junction bases left unmatched: 6. CDR1 and CDR2 from the germline V gene are ENHRY and SYGVKD. The CDR3 nucleotides read TGTGCCATCAGACGGACAGGGGACGAGAACACTGAAGCTTTCTTT. Translation gives CAIRRTGDENTEAFF.

This clone has just one count. The chain couples TRBV3-1 (or the pseudogene TRBV3-2) to TRBJ2-1; a possible D gene is TRBD2 (5 bases). Trimming left V 0 bases short and J 6 bases short, with 12 bases between. The CDR3 spans 15 residues. Germline CDR1 is LGHDT and CDR2 is YNNKEL (reference sequence). The CDR3 here is CASSQESLASNEQFF. CDR3 nucleotide sequence: TGTGCCAGCAGCCAAGAGAGCCTAGCAAGCAATGAGCAGTTCTTC.

The CDR3 nucleotides are TGTGCCAGCTCACCACGCAGGTCGACAGATACGCAGTATTTT. Its protein product is CASSPRRSTDTQYF. J is TRBJ2-3 and V is TRBV18; D gene unclear. Deletions cut 1 base from V and 3 bases from J, with 8 bases between. The CDR3 loop spans 14 amino acids. Germline V gene lookup returns CDR1 KGHSH and CDR2 LQKENI. Filled out from reference TRBV18 and TRBJ2-3, the complete variable domain reads NAGVMQNPRHLVRRRGQEARLRCSPMKGHSHVYWYRQLPEEGLKFMVYLQKENIIDESGMPKERFSAEFPKEGPSILRIQQVVRGDSAAYFCASSPRRSTDTQYFGPGTRLTVL.

The chain couples TRBV6-2 or TRBV6-3 to TRBJ1-2; 11 bases map to TRBD1. This CDR3 region has 12 residues. V trimming: 4 bases; J trimming: 13 bases; junction bases outside the gene matches: 5. The germline gives CDR1 MNHEY, CDR2 SVGEGT. The CDR3 DNA sequence: TGTGCCAGCAGTTGGGGGACAGGGGGATGCACCTTC. Protein sequence: CASSWGTGGCTF.

This chain links TRBV29-1 with TRBJ2-7, with D perhaps matching TRBD1 (6 bases). CDR3 length equals 12 residues. V was cut by 8 bases and J by 2 bases, with 13 bases left in between. The germline V gene encodes CDR1 SQVTM and CDR2 ANQGSEA. The DNA of the CDR3 is TGCAGCACCGTTGGGGACACCTACGAGCAGTACTTC. This encodes CSTVGDTYEQYF.